Described below is a single TCR beta chain sequence and its context. Its cognate antigen is unknown. This sample is part of a study of T cell clonotyping in hematopoietic cell transplantation. Study observations and caveats: Graft donor and pretransplant recipient Inverse Simpson Index values predicted broader posttransplant TCR diversity.

Stated time point: recipient sample about 28 days before transplant, after cytoreduction. The repertoire was sequenced with immunoSEQ multiplex PCR; TCRdb's copy has only in-frame clones and lacks some. The table records roughly 28,000 clones, around 93% of them present only once. Trimming stripped 3 bases from V and 2 bases from J, with 10 bases between. The germline V gene encodes CDR1 SGHAT and CDR2 FQNNGV. This CDR3 has 14 residues. J is TRBJ1-2 and V is TRBV11-2; D is perhaps TRBD1 (5 bases). The material was peripheral blood mononuclear cells, obtained before stem cell transplant. The clonotype comes from a man over 45 with acute myeloid leukemia. Some clones in this sample may be carry-over from other donors' samples. The CDR3 nucleotides are TGTGCCAGCAGCTTCTACAGGAGCAACTATGGCTACACCTTC. This encodes CASSFYRSNYGYTF.